Listed below are T cell receptor beta chains from one sample, sequenced in a study of blood T cells in healthy people across ages. TCRdb re-derived calls from the 5' RACE reads in MiXCR, one entry per CDR3 protein. The sample includes 600,000 or so distinct CDR3 sequences, roughly 48% of them seen just once. The specimen was blood. The receptors were sampled from a man older than 75 in good health. Each CDR3 is given with its conserved first and last residue. The D gene is left open where the match is weak. Clone size appears in some rows only: once, few, many, or a class for an expanded clone.

CDR3: CASRPYQATQEKLFF
DNA: TGTGCCAGCAGGCCTTACCAGGCAACCCAAGAAAAACTGTTTTTT
D: .
V: TRBV6-6
size: many
J: TRBJ1-4

CDR3: CASRTVGASGSRYNEQFF
DNA: TGTGCCAGCAGGACAGTTGGGGCTAGCGGGAGTAGGTACAATGAGCAGTTCTTC
D: TRBD2
V: TRBV6-1
size: many
J: TRBJ2-1

CDR3: CASSIQAVVDEQYF
DNA: TGCGCCAGCAGCATACAGGCGGTGGTGGACGAGCAGTACTTC
D: .
V: TRBV5-1
size: few
J: TRBJ2-7

CDR3: CASPPRGQYYGYTF
DNA: TGTGCCAGCCCCCCGAGGGGACAGTACTATGGCTACACCTTC
D: TRBD1
V: TRBV2
size: .
J: TRBJ1-2

CDR3: CASSLGGSGGQETQYF
DNA: TGTGCCAGCAGCTTAGGTGGTAGCGGGGGACAAGAGACCCAGTACTTC
D: TRBD2
V: TRBV7-9
size: .
J: TRBJ2-5

CDR3: CSARTSGIPSSYNEQFF
DNA: TGCAGCGCCAGAACTAGCGGCATACCTAGCTCCTACAATGAGCAGTTCTTC
D: TRBD2
V: TRBV29-1
size: .
J: TRBJ2-1

CDR3: CATSRDRADGYTF
DNA: TGTGCCACCAGCAGAGACAGGGCTGATGGCTACACCTTC
D: .
V: TRBV15
size: .
J: TRBJ1-2

CDR3: CATTEPGASNDGQFF
DNA: TGTGCCACGACCGAACCAGGGGCCTCCAATGATGGGCAGTTCTTC
D: .
V: TRBV10-3
size: few
J: TRBJ2-1

CDR3: CASSEERDSYYGYTF
DNA: TGTGCCAGCAGTGAAGAGCGAGACAGCTACTATGGCTACACCTTC
D: .
V: TRBV6-1
size: few
J: TRBJ1-2

CDR3: CASRPTDRGYGYTF
DNA: TGTGCCAGCAGACCGACTGACAGGGGCTATGGCTACACCTTC
D: TRBD1
V: TRBV6-5
size: many
J: TRBJ1-2

CDR3: CASSVGVLRNGYTF
DNA: TGTGCCAGCAGCGTAGGGGTATTACGGAATGGCTACACCTTC
D: .
V: TRBV9
size: .
J: TRBJ1-2

CDR3: CSARSRGTDTQYF
DNA: TGCAGTGCTAGATCCAGGGGAACAGATACGCAGTATTTT
D: .
V: TRBV20-1
size: once
J: TRBJ2-3

CDR3: CASTKSGLGLETQYF
DNA: TGTGCCAGCACTAAGTCGGGACTAGGGTTAGAGACCCAGTACTTC
D: TRBD2
V: TRBV7-2
size: few
J: TRBJ2-5

CDR3: CASSLVGGSGTDTQYF
DNA: TGCGCCAGCAGCTTGGTTGGAGGTAGCGGCACAGATACGCAGTATTTT
D: .
V: TRBV5-1
size: .
J: TRBJ2-3

CDR3: CASSDELGTEAFF
DNA: TGTGCCAGCAGTGACGAGCTGGGAACTGAAGCTTTCTTT
D: .
V: TRBV6-4
size: .
J: TRBJ1-1

CDR3: CSAQTTGAGEKLFF
DNA: TGCAGTGCTCAGACAACAGGGGCGGGTGAAAAACTGTTTTTT
D: TRBD1
V: TRBV20-1
size: few
J: TRBJ1-4

CDR3: CASSSPSGRAETQYF
DNA: TGTGCCAGCAGTTCCCCTAGCGGGAGGGCCGAGACCCAGTACTTC
D: TRBD2
V: TRBV6-2/TRBV6-3
size: .
J: TRBJ2-5

CDR3: CASSFLSGDTDTQYF
DNA: TGTGCCAGCAGCTTTCTCAGCGGGGACACAGATACGCAGTATTTT
D: TRBD2
V: TRBV7-9
size: .
J: TRBJ2-3

CDR3: CASSESLGAPYGYTF
DNA: TGTGCCAGCAGCGAGAGCTTAGGGGCTCCCTATGGCTACACCTTC
D: .
V: TRBV9
size: few
J: TRBJ1-2

CDR3: CASSGGLAEETQYF
DNA: TGTGCCAGCAGTGGCGGACTAGCGGAAGAGACCCAGTACTTC
D: TRBD2
V: TRBV6-2/TRBV6-3
size: .
J: TRBJ2-5

CDR3: CASSYSTRIRSYTSPLHF
DNA: TGTGCCAGCAGTTACTCGACCAGGATCCGCTCCTATACTTCACCCCTCCACTTT
D: .
V: TRBV6-5
size: .
J: TRBJ1-6

CDR3: CASSYSRAGAGANVLTF
DNA: TGTGCCAGCAGTTACTCGAGGGCAGGGGCTGGGGCCAACGTCCTGACTTTC
D: .
V: TRBV6-6
size: many
J: TRBJ2-6

CDR3: CASSLEAGGPYEQYF
DNA: TGTGCCAGCAGCCTTGAAGCGGGGGGACCCTACGAGCAGTACTTC
D: TRBD2
V: TRBV5-1
size: few
J: TRBJ2-7

CDR3: CASSQDSRNTEAFF
DNA: TGTGCCAGCAGCCAAGACAGTCGGAACACTGAAGCTTTCTTT
D: .
V: TRBV3-1
size: .
J: TRBJ1-1

CDR3: CASSYSSRGGPNEQFF
DNA: TGTGCCAGCAGTTACTCGAGTCGGGGGGGCCCGAATGAGCAGTTCTTC
D: TRBD2
V: TRBV6-6
size: few
J: TRBJ2-1

CDR3: CSVHRGPNSGGNQPQHF
DNA: TGCAGTGTCCACAGGGGTCCAAATTCAGGGGGCAATCAGCCCCAGCATTTT
D: TRBD1
V: TRBV20-1
size: few
J: TRBJ1-5

CDR3: CATSGGGNSNQPQHF
DNA: TGTGCCACCAGCGGGGGGGGAAATAGCAATCAGCCCCAGCATTTT
D: .
V: TRBV6-5
size: once
J: TRBJ1-5

CDR3: CASSPQGGRITEAFF
DNA: TGCGCCAGCAGCCCCCAAGGGGGGAGAATTACTGAAGCTTTCTTT
D: .
V: TRBV5-1
size: .
J: TRBJ1-1

CDR3: CASSPDSYSPLHF
DNA: TGTGCCAGCAGCCCAGACAGTTATTCACCCCTCCACTTT
D: .
V: TRBV7-2
size: .
J: TRBJ1-6